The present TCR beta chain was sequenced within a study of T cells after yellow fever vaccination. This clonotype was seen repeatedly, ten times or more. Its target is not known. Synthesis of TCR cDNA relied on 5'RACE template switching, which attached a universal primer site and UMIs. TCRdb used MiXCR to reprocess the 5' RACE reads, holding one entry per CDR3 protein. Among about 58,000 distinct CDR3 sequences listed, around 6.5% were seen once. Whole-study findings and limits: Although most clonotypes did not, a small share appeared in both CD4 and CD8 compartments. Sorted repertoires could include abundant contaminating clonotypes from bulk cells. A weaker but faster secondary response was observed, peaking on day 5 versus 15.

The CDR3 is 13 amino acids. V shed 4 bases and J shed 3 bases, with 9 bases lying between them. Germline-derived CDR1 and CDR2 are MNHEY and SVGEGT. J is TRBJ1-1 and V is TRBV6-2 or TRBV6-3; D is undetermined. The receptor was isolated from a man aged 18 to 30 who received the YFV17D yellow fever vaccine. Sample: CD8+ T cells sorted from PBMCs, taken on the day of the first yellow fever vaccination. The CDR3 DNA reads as TGTGCCAGCAGTTGGAATTGGGACACTGAAGCTTTCTTT. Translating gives CASSWNWDTEAFF.